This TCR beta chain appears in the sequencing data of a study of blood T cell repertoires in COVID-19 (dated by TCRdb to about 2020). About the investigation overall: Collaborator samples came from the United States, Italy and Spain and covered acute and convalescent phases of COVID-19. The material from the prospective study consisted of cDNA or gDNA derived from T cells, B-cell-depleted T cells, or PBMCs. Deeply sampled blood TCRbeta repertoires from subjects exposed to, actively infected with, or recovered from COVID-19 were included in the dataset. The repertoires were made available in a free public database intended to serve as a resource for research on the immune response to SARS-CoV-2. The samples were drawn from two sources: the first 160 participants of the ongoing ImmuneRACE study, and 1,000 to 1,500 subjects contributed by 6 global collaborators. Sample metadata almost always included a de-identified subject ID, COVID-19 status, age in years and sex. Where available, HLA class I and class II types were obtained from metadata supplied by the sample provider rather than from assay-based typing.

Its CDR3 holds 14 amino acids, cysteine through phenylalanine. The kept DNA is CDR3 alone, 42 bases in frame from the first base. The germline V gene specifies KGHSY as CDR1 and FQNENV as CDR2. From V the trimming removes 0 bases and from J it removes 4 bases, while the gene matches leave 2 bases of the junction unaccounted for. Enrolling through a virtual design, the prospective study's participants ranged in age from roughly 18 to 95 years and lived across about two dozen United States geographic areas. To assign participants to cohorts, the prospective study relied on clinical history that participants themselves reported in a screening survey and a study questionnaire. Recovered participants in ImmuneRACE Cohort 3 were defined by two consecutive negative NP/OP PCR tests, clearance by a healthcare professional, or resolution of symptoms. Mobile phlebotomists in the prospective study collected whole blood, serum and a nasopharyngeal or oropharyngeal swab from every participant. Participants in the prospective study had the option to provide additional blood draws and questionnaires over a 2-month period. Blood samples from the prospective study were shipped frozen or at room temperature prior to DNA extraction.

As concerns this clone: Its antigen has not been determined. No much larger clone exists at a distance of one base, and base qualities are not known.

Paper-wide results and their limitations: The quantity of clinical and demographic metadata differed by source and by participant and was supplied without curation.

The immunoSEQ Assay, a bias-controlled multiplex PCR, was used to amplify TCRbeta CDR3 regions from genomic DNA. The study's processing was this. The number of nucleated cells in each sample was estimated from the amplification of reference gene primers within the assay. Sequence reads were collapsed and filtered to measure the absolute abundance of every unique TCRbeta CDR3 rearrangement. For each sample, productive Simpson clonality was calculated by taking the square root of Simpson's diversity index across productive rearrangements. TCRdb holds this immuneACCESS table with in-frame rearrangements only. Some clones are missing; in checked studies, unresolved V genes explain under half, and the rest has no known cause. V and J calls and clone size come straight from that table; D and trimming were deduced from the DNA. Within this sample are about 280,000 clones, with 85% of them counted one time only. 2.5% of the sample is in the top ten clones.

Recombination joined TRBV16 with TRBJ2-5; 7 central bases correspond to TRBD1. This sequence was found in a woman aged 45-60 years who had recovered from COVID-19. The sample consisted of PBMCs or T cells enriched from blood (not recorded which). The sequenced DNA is TGTGCCAGCAGCCAATCGAGGGGGCGAGAGACCCAGTACTTC. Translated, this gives CASSQSRGRETQYF.